These 11 T cell receptor beta chains originate from one sample sequenced in a study of cytomegalovirus exposure and HLA in healthy donors. The PCR ran on 60 Vbeta and 13 Jbeta primers. The method was immunoSEQ multiplex PCR; TCRdb's version includes in-frame clones alone and lacks a portion of them. This sample has around 99,000 clones, with 65% to 80% found just once. Sequenced: PBMCs. Receptors were obtained from a male donor in good health and CMV-seronegative.

J is TRBJ2-3 and V is TRBV11-3, with TRBD2 matching over 13 bases. From germline, CDR1 is SGHNT and CDR2 YENEEA. The CDR3 extends over 16 amino acids. V trimming: 5 bases; J trimming: 6 bases; junction bases outside the gene matches: 8. The CDR3: CASSPRTSGSRDTQYF. In DNA, the CDR3 is TGTGCCAGCAGCCCACGGACTAGCGGGAGTCGGGATACGCAGTATTTT.

The V gene is TRBV30, the J gene TRBJ1-4, with D unresolved. The CDR3 has 13 residues. The germline CDR1 and CDR2 sequences are GTSNPN and SVGIG (reference sequence). Trimming took 3 bases from V and 7 from J, leaving 12 bases between them. The CDR3 bases are TGTGCCTGGAGAAGCCAACGGGGTGAAAAACTGTTTTTT. It specifies CAWRSQRGEKLFF.

The V gene is TRBV5-1, the J gene TRBJ1-5; 8 bases map to TRBD1. Unmatched junction bases numbered 4, after V lost 4 bases and J lost 1 base. The CDR3 covers 15 residues. Germline values: CDR1 SGHRS, CDR2 YFSETQ. CDR3 in DNA: TGCGCCAGCAGCAGGACAGGGTCAAGCAATCAGCCCCAGCATTTT. It codes for CASSRTGSSNQPQHF.

The rearrangement uses TRBV5-1 and TRBJ2-2; weak D call: TRBD2 (6 bases). The germline V and J ends were trimmed by 2 bases and 7 bases, with 18 bases remaining between them. The germline CDR1 and CDR2 sequences are SGHRS and YFSETQ. CDR3 size: 16 residues. The CDR3 DNA reads as TGCGCCAGCAGCTTCCCCCGGGACTCCAGGGACGGGGAGCTGTTTTTT. Its translation: CASSFPRDSRDGELFF.

This clone is a singleton in its sample. This rearrangement joins TRBV13 to TRBJ1-4; D is possibly TRBD1 (5 bases). Trimming took 5 bases from V and 4 from J, leaving 17 bases between them. The CDR3 sequence is 16 residues long. CDR1 PRHDT and CDR2 FYEKMQ come from the germline V gene (reference sequence). The CDR3 region is CASSNRQRRNNEKLFF. CDR3 nucleotides: TGTGCCAGCAGCAACCGACAGAGACGAAATAATGAAAAACTGTTTTTT. Full variable domain (remainder filled in from reference TRBV13 and TRBJ1-4): AAGVIQSPRHLIKEKRETATLKCYPIPRHDTVYWYQQGPGQDPQFLISFYEKMQSDKGSIPDRFSAQQFSDYHSELNMSSLELGDSALYFCASSNRQRRNNEKLFFGSGTQLSVL.

This clone showed up just once. The CDR3 DNA reads TGTGCCAGCAGCTTGGAGCATGGCTACACCTTC. It specifies CASSLEHGYTF. This chain uses TRBV5-5 with TRBJ1-2; D is uncertain. The CDR3 has 11 residues. CDR1 SGHKS and CDR2 YYEKEE come from the germline V gene (reference sequence). Trimming removed 0 bases from V and 6 bases from J, with 3 bases in between.

The chain's CDR3 is CASSQTGVNTEAFF. For the CDR3, the DNA is TGTGCCAGCAGCCAGACAGGGGTGAACACTGAAGCTTTCTTT. J is TRBJ1-1 and V is TRBV7-9; 8 bases are a match to TRBD1. V shed 5 bases, J shed 0 bases, and the junction held 2 bases outside the gene matches. CDR3 length equals 14 residues. Per the germline V gene, CDR1 is SEHNR and CDR2 is FQNEAQ (reference sequence).

The chain combines TRBV9 with TRBJ2-1; 9 nucleotides align to TRBD1. From germline, CDR1 is SGDLS and CDR2 YYNGEE. CDR3 length: 14 amino acids. V trimming: 4 bases; J trimming: 8 bases; junction bases outside the gene matches: 7. The CDR3 here is CASSRTGAIHEQFF. As DNA, the CDR3 is TGTGCCAGCAGCCGGACAGGGGCAATACATGAGCAGTTCTTC. Combining the CDR3 with reference TRBV9 and TRBJ2-1 gives the whole variable domain DSGVTQTPKHLITATGQRVTLRCSPRSGDLSVYWYQQSLDQGLQFLIQYYNGEERAKGNILERFSAQQFPDLHSELNLSSLELGDSALYFCASSRTGAIHEQFFGPGTRLTVL.

The V and J genes are TRBV7-7 and TRBJ2-2, with 9 nucleotides matching TRBD1. This CDR3 contains 14 residues. J was trimmed by 7 bases and V by 4 bases; bases with no gene match: 4. Germline V gene sequence: CDR1 SSHAT, CDR2 FNYEAQ (reference sequence). The CDR3 spells CASSSGQGLGELFF. DNA for the CDR3: TGTGCCAGCAGCTCGGGACAGGGCCTCGGGGAGCTGTTTTTT.

The genes are TRBV7-7 and TRBJ2-5; 7 bases map to TRBD2. This CDR3 is built from 15 residues. V lost 0 bases and J lost 5; bases outside the gene matches: 6. CDR1 and CDR2 from the germline V gene are SSHAT and FNYEAQ (reference sequence). CDR3 sequence reads: CASSLAGGPGETQYF. CDR3 sequence (DNA): TGTGCCAGCAGCTTAGCGGGAGGGCCTGGTGAGACCCAGTACTTC.

This chain uses TRBV5-1 with TRBJ2-5; 11 bases align to TRBD2. Germline loops: CDR1 SGHRS, CDR2 YFSETQ. The CDR3 sequence is 16 residues long. J gave up 4 bases and V 4 bases, and 9 bases lay outside the gene matches. CDR3 coding DNA: TGCGCCAGCAGCCCCACCATAGCGGGAGGGACAGAGACCCAGTACTTC. Encoded protein: CASSPTIAGGTETQYF.